This T cell receptor beta chain came from a study of shared clonotypes between healthy human individuals (dated by TCRdb to about 2020). Regarding the study in general: The cohort included three men and a couple of women between 18 and 49 years of age. Blood TCR repertoires of roughly five healthy adults were deeply sequenced to estimate repertoire size and the extent of clonotype sharing between individuals. To increase sequencing depth and limit assay-specific biases, TCR repertoire library preparation and sequencing were carried out by different laboratories using diverse techniques. Each donor's leukapheresis produced roughly between roughly 0.85 and 9.5 billion PBMCs. The investigation overall reported the following: Pairwise subsampling led to the expectation that sequencing depth would affect the degree of clonotype sharing among donors. Because the study included only a small number of donors, the genetic and exposure-history diversity represented was limited. Only blood was sampled, and tissue TCR repertoires likely differ from those in blood.

Using the deep immunoSEQ assay, TCR CDR3 regions were amplified from genomic DNA by multiplex PCR. Extracted genomic DNA from each cell subset was spread evenly across all wells of several immunoSEQ 96-well plates, with each plate serving as a replicate. For unsorted PBMC, 300 ng genomic DNA, equal to approximately 30,000 T cell genomes, was loaded into each replicate PCR. Ten immunoSEQ deep assay plates were used to sequence unsorted PBMC genomic DNA. Purified libraries were quantified with a Qubit 3.0 fluorometer, sized on a Bioanalyzer 2100, and re-quantified with the KAPA Library Quantification kit. Every immunoSEQ 96-well plate was sequenced on a separate single-read 150-cycle Illumina NextSeq 550 flow cell. The original pipeline was this. Because only junctional sequences without quality scores were contained in the immunoSEQ output, filtering matching that applied to full-length reads could not be performed. Sequences were annotated with PyIR, a Python wrapper for IgBLAST v1.9, and V/J genes and CDR3 were assigned using IMGT germline references. Reads with weak V/J assignments (E-value above 1e-6), missing CDR3, stop codons, out-of-frame junctions, or ambiguous translated residues were removed. V3J clonotypes were defined as sequences sharing an identical inferred V gene, J gene, and CDR3 amino acid sequence. The percentage overlap between two repertoires was calculated by dividing the number of shared unique clonotypes by the size of the smaller repertoire. RTK rarefaction, the Chao1 estimator, and Recon v2.1 estimates of unobserved clonotypes were used to assess repertoire richness. TCRdb provides this immuneACCESS table in a form limited to in-frame rearrangements. Some clones are lacking; in checked studies, under half of them reflect an unresolved V gene, and why the rest are absent is not known. Clone size and V and J calls were adopted from that table, with D and trimming inferred from the DNA. This sample is represented by around 510,000 clones; around 76% of them were singletons. The ten largest account for 12% of the sample.

Comments on this clone: What this receptor recognizes is not known. No much larger clone exists at a distance of one base, and base qualities are not known.

The CDR3 measures 15 amino acids from cysteine to phenylalanine. This entry keeps only the CDR3 DNA: 45 bases, framed from base 1. V drops 4 bases and J drops 6 bases, leaving 19 bases in between. In the germline V gene, CDR1 corresponds to SNHLY and CDR2 to FYNNEI. The donors were healthy, HIV-negative adults who had no recently reported acute infections or vaccinations. Only Caucasian adults living in Nashville, Tennessee, USA were represented among the donors. For unsorted samples, 100 million or so PBMCs were counted, and genomic DNA was extracted using the QIAamp DNA Blood Mini kit. Blood was collected by leukapheresis, and PBMCs were isolated by Ficoll-Histopaque density gradient centrifugation and then cryopreserved in liquid nitrogen vapor phase.

The specimen was PBMCs. Recombination connected TRBV2 to TRBJ2-7; the D call is possibly TRBD1 or TRBD2, each sharing 5 bases. The receptor was isolated from a woman between 35 and 50 years old in good health. Some clones in this sample may be carry-over from other donors' samples. The CDR3 reads CASSGRSGLAGEQYF. The DNA sequence is given as TGTGCCAGCAGTGGAAGGTCAGGGCTAGCTGGCGAGCAGTACTTC. With all but the CDR3 taken from the reference TRBV2 and TRBJ2-7 genes, the full variable domain is: EPEVTQTPSHQVTQMGQEVILRCVPISNHLYFYWYRQILGQKVEFLVSFYNNEISEKSEIFDDQFSVERPDGSNFTLKIRSTKLEDSAMYFCASSGRSGLAGEQYFGPGTRLTVT.